This T cell receptor (beta chain) is from a study of T-cell memory formation after mild COVID-19. MiXCR, run by TCRdb on the 5' RACE reads, gives a single entry per CDR3 protein. The sample shows about 560,000 distinct CDR3 sequences, roughly 17% of them seen only once. As concerns this clonotype: The junction shows a germline mismatch at one end, possibly a read error.

Sequencing was done on a sample of PBMCs or a T cell subset sorted from them (not recorded which). This clonotype was sampled from an adult woman who had mild COVID-19 (a few samples of this study predate the infection). Cell type and time point are not known.

Written as DNA, the CDR3 is TGTGACAGCAGTTACTCGCCCCCGCCGGACAGGGGGCTTGGTGGCTACACCTTC. Its translation is CDSSYSPPPDRGLGGYTF. The chain links TRBV6-5 to TRBJ1-2, with TRBD1 identical over 11 bases. Germline V gene data show CDR1 as MNHEY and CDR2 as SVGAGI. The CDR3 has 18 amino acids.